The 6 T cell receptor beta chains below were found in one sample sequenced in a study of T cell responses to AZD1222 COVID-19 vaccine. TCRdb's table, derived via immunoSEQ multiplex PCR, lists solely in-frame clones and lacks some. The table lists approximately 60,000 clones, around 75% of them singletons. The source was peripheral blood, collected on day 0 of AZD1222 vaccination. The origin of the receptors is an adult in good health.

The chain carries TRBV18 and TRBJ2-1; TRBD2 matches at 8 bases. In germline, CDR1 is KGHSH, CDR2 LQKENI. V gave up 0 bases and J gave up 9 bases; unmatched junction bases: 4. This CDR3 comprises 14 residues. CDR3 residues: CASSPPATSVEQFF. As DNA, the CDR3 is TGTGCCAGCTCACCACCGGCGACTAGCGTTGAGCAGTTCTTC.

This chain links TRBV6-6 with TRBJ2-1; D is uncertain. Germline V gene sequence: CDR1 MNHNY, CDR2 SVGAGI (reference sequence). The CDR3 totals 15 residues. V dropped 3 bases and J dropped 3 bases, with 12 bases sitting between them. The CDR3 loop reads CASSYREVSYNEQFF. CDR3 sequence (DNA): TGTGCCAGCAGTTATAGGGAAGTGAGCTACAATGAGCAGTTCTTC.

The chain combines TRBV28 with TRBJ1-1, with TRBD1 matching 8 bases. The length of the CDR3 is 14 residues. V lost 2 bases, J lost 8 bases, and 7 bases stayed unmatched. Per the germline V gene, CDR1 is MDHEN and CDR2 is SYDVKM. The CDR3 nucleotides read TGTGCCAGCAGTTTAACAGGGGGGCGGCAAGAAGCTTTCTTT. It specifies CASSLTGGRQEAFF.

This clone was seen a single time. J is TRBJ1-1 and V is TRBV21-1; TRBD1 is the table's D call, not checked against the DNA. TRBV21-1 is listed as a pseudogene. This CDR3 spans 23 amino acids. DNA for the CDR3: TGTGCCAGCAATCCGGGACAGGGGAGTCCTGGGGACCTGGGGGCTGATCGGTTCACTGAAGCTTTCTTT. Protein: CASNPGQGSPGDLGADRFTEAFF.

The V and J genes are TRBV14 and TRBJ2-7, with TRBD2 identical over 9 bases. Germline loops: CDR1 SGHDN, CDR2 FVKESK. The CDR3 has 15 amino acids. V gave up 5 bases and J gave up 2 bases; unmatched junction bases: 7. The CDR3 bases are TGTGCCAGCAGCGTCACTAGCGGGCGAGCCTACGAGCAGTACTTC. This codes for CASSVTSGRAYEQYF. The whole variable domain, filled in from reference TRBV14 and TRBJ2-7, reads EAGVTQFPSHSVIEKGQTVTLRCDPISGHDNLYWYRRVMGKEIKFLLHFVKESKQDESGMPNNRFLAERTGGTYSTLKVQPAELEDSGVYFCASSVTSGRAYEQYFGPGTRLTVT.

The chain recombines TRBV7-2 with TRBJ1-1; D remains unclear. The CDR3 loop spans 15 amino acids. The germline V gene encodes CDR1 SGHTA and CDR2 FQGNSA. The germline V and J ends were trimmed by 5 bases and 0 bases, with 13 bases remaining between them. CDR3 bases: TGTGCCAGCAGCCCCCCCTGGAGTTTGAACACTGAAGCTTTCTTT. The encoded protein is CASSPPWSLNTEAFF.